The 18 T cell receptor beta chains below come from one sample, sequenced in a study of blood T cell repertoires in COVID-19. Assay used: immunoSEQ multiplex PCR; TCRdb lists only in-frame clones, some missing. Of roughly 250,000 clones listed, 70% to 85% are singletons. The sequenced sample consisted of peripheral blood. The receptors were sampled from a woman older than 75 with acute or convalescent COVID-19.

The gene calls are TRBV7-8 and TRBJ2-7; 8 bases match TRBD1. The germline V gene has CDR1 SGHVS and CDR2 FQNEAQ. The ends lost 1 base at V and 2 bases at J; junction bases unmatched: 4. The length of the CDR3 is 15 residues. CDR3 nucleotides: TGTGCCAGCAGCTTAGGCAGGGGGCGGACCTACGAGCAGTACTTC. Translated: CASSLGRGRTYEQYF. Based on the CDR3 plus reference TRBV7-8 and TRBJ2-7, the full variable domain is GAGVSQSPRYKVAKRGQDVALRCDPISGHVSLFWYQQALGQGPEFLTYFQNEAQLDKSGLPSDRFFAERPEGSVSTLKIQRTQQEDSAVYLCASSLGRGRTYEQYFGPGTRLTVT.

This clone was observed a handful of times. The chain uses TRBV29-1 and TRBJ1-5, with TRBD1 as a possible D gene (6 bases). Germline loops: CDR1 SQVTM, CDR2 ANQGSEA. V was trimmed by 7 bases and J by 3 bases, leaving 13 bases between them. The CDR3 length is 13 residues. Written as DNA, the CDR3 is TGCAGCGCTGCACAGGGCGTCAATCAGCCCCAGCATTTT. Residues: CSAAQGVNQPQHF.

This chain links TRBV5-1 with TRBJ1-3; 8 nucleotides align to TRBD1. The length of the CDR3 is 16 residues. Germline V CDR1 and CDR2: SGHRS, YFSETQ. Trimming at V came to 0 bases and at J to 3 bases, leaving 5 bases not matched to a gene. The chain's CDR3 is CASSLDQTGVGNTIYF. The DNA of the CDR3 is TGCGCCAGCAGCTTGGACCAGACAGGGGTTGGAAACACCATATATTTT.

The chain combines TRBV6-2 or TRBV6-3 with TRBJ1-1, with D possibly being TRBD1 (5 bases). The CDR3 has 14 residues. Trimming stripped 0 bases from V and 5 bases from J, with 10 bases between. Germline CDR1 MNHEY, CDR2 SVGEGT. The CDR3 region has the DNA TGTGCCAGCAGTTACTCGATGGGGCAAACTGAAGCTTTCTTT. This translates into CASSYSMGQTEAFF.

The chain is built from TRBV11-1 and TRBJ1-2, with 7 bases fitting TRBD1. Losses at the gene ends were 1 base for V and 4 bases for J; bases not matched to a gene: 6. The CDR3 is made up of 15 amino acids. Per germline, CDR1 SGHAT and CDR2 FQDESV (reference sequence). CDR3 sequence (DNA): TGTGCCAGCAGCTTAGGAAGGGGGCTTGGCTATGGCTACACCTTC. Protein product: CASSLGRGLGYGYTF. The full variable domain, with the rest looked up from reference TRBV11-1 and TRBJ1-2, is EAEVAQSPRYKITEKSQAVAFWCDPISGHATLYWYRQILGQGPELLVQFQDESVVDDSQLPKDRFSAERLKGVDSTLKIQPAELGDSAMYLCASSLGRGLGYGYTFGSGTRLTVV.

The genes are TRBV15 and TRBJ2-1; 7 bases map to TRBD2. V lost 2 bases and J lost 0; bases outside the gene matches: 1. The CDR3 has 15 residues. The germline CDR1 and CDR2 sequences are LNHNV and YYDKDF (reference sequence). For the CDR3, the DNA is TGTGCCACCAGCAGATGGACTAGCTCCTACAATGAGCAGTTCTTC. Translated, it gives CATSRWTSSYNEQFF. The variable domain in full, completed from reference TRBV15 and TRBJ2-1, reads DAMVIQNPRYQVTQFGKPVTLSCSQTLNHNVMYWYQQKSSQAPKLLFHYYDKDFNNEADTPDNFQSRRPNTSFCFLDIRSPGLGDTAMYLCATSRWTSSYNEQFFGPGTRLTVL.

This clone came up once. Other DNA sequences within the sample encode an identical CDR3. The chain links TRBV6-5 to TRBJ1-2; tentative D call: TRBD1 (6 bases). The length of the CDR3 is 16 residues. The germline V and J ends were trimmed by 2 bases and 4 bases, with 17 bases remaining between them. CDR1 is MNHEY and CDR2 is SVGAGI in the germline V gene. The CDR3 loop reads CASSYVRTGGGYGYTF. The CDR3 DNA sequence: TGTGCCAGCAGTTACGTCAGGACGGGGGGCGGCTATGGCTACACCTTC.

The DNA for the CDR3 is TGTGCCAGCAGCTTAATGGACAGGGGGGACACTGAAGCTTTCTTT. As protein: CASSLMDRGDTEAFF. The rearrangement links TRBV11-2 to TRBJ1-1; 10 bases are a match to TRBD1. Germline trimming cut 2 bases from V and 3 bases from J; bases unmatched to any gene: 3. The CDR3 totals 15 residues. CDR1 SGHAT and CDR2 FQNNGV come from the germline V gene.

The rearrangement links TRBV27 to TRBJ2-4; 13 bases are a match to TRBD2. The V and J ends lost 5 bases and 9 bases, in that order; junction bases with no gene match: 16. Per germline, CDR1 MNHEY and CDR2 SMNVEV (reference sequence). This CDR3 region has 18 residues. CDR3 nucleotide sequence: TGTGCCAGCAGTACCATGCGGGGGGGCCGGACTAGCGGGAGCATTCAGTACTTC. Amino acid sequence: CASSTMRGGRTSGSIQYF.

The chain recombines TRBV7-8 with TRBJ2-2; D remains ambiguous. This CDR3 region has 15 residues. Germline V gives CDR1 SGHVS, CDR2 FQNEAQ. The ends were cut back, 3 bases at V and 4 bases at J, with 12 bases in the middle. The CDR3 is CASSFWMGLTGELFF. The CDR3 bases are TGTGCCAGCAGCTTTTGGATGGGCCTCACCGGGGAGCTGTTTTTT.

This clone was detected a few times. This chain links TRBV3-1 (or the pseudogene TRBV3-2) with TRBJ2-5; 7 positions agree with TRBD2. V was pared by 1 base and J by 4 bases, with 6 bases of the junction left unmatched. The CDR3 extends over 15 amino acids. The germline CDR1 and CDR2 sequences are LGHDT and YNNKEL (reference sequence). The CDR3 region has the DNA TGTGCCAGCAGCCAAGTCGGTGGGAGGGCAGAGACCCAGTACTTC. Its translation is CASSQVGGRAETQYF.

The chain carries TRBV6-2 or TRBV6-3 and TRBJ1-5; no clear D gene. The CDR3 spans 14 residues. Trimming took off 6 bases at V and 7 bases at J, with 16 bases between the two ends. CDR1 is MNHEY, CDR2 SVGEGT, per germline. CDR3 DNA sequence: TGTGCCAGCAGCACCGAGGTCGTTGGACAGCCCCAGCATTTT. This codes for CASSTEVVGQPQHF.

The chain links TRBV5-1 to TRBJ2-1, with 10 positions matching TRBD1. V shed 3 bases and J 4 bases; nucleotides not matched to a gene: 1. The length of the CDR3 is 14 residues. Germline V gene data show CDR1 as SGHRS and CDR2 as YFSETQ. This CDR3 is CASSSGQGYNEQFF. The CDR3 DNA reads as TGCGCCAGCAGCTCGGGACAGGGGTACAATGAGCAGTTCTTC.

The chain combines TRBV19 with TRBJ2-1; 14 bases are shared with TRBD2. CDR3 length: 15 residues. CDR1 and CDR2 (germline): LNHDA, SQIVND (reference sequence). V was clipped by 5 bases and J by 15 bases; unmatched bases: 12. This CDR3 reads CASSPGLAGGLGGFF. DNA of the CDR3: TGTGCCAGTAGTCCAGGACTAGCGGGAGGCCTGGGGGGGTTCTTC.

This clone was detected only a few times. This chain joins TRBV25-1 and TRBJ2-1; the match to TRBD1 covers 8 bases. The ends lost 4 bases at V and 3 bases at J; junction bases unmatched: 8. The CDR3 length is 16 residues. In germline, CDR1 is MGHDK, CDR2 SYGVNS. CDR3 in DNA: TGTGCCAGCAGTGGCACGACAGGGGCTTACTACAATGAGCAGTTCTTC. Translating it yields CASSGTTGAYYNEQFF.

The chain links TRBV9 to TRBJ2-2; 13 bases agree with TRBD2. The V segment lost 4 bases and the J segment 6 bases; nucleotides outside the gene matches: 9. There are 17 residues in the CDR3. In germline, CDR1 is SGDLS, CDR2 YYNGEE. The CDR3 here is CASSPTSGGAFSGELFF. As DNA, the CDR3 is TGTGCCAGCAGCCCAACTAGCGGGGGGGCTTTTTCCGGGGAGCTGTTTTTT.

The CDR3 loop reads CASSTGQGRETQYF. CDR3 bases: TGTGCCAGCAGCACCGGACAGGGGAGAGAGACCCAGTACTTC. V gene TRBV11-2 combines with J gene TRBJ2-5, with 9 bases matching TRBD1. The trim removed 5 bases at V and 4 bases at J, leaving 5 bases unmatched. This CDR3 has 14 residues. CDR1 SGHAT and CDR2 FQNNGV come from the germline V gene.

The rearrangement uses TRBV15 and TRBJ1-2, with 8 positions matching TRBD1. Germline CDR1 and CDR2: LNHNV and YYDKDF (reference sequence). This CDR3 comprises 14 residues. V lost 4 bases to trimming and J lost 2 bases; unmatched junction nucleotides: 3. DNA of the CDR3: TGTGCCACCAGCATGAGACAGGGGAACTATGGCTACACCTTC. It encodes CATSMRQGNYGYTF.